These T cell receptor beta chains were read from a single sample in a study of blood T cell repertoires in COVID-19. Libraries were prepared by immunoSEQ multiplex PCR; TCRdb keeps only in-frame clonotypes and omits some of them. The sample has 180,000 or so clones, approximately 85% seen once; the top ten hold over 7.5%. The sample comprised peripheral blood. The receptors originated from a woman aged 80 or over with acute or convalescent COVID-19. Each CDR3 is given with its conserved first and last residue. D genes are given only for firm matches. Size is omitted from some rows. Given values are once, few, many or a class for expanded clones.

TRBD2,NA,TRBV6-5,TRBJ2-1,CASRKSGRAYNEQFF,TGTGCCAGCAGAAAGAGCGGGAGGGCCTACAATGAGCAGTTCTTC
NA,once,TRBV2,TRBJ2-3,CASSEAAGVTDTQYF,TGTGCCAGCAGTGAGGCGGCAGGGGTCACAGATACGCAGTATTTT
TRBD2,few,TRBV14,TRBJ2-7,CASSQDGTSGPYEQYF,TGTGCCAGCAGCCAAGACGGGACTAGCGGTCCCTACGAGCAGTACTTC
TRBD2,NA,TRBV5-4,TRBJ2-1,CASRRELAGGTGDEQFF,TGTGCCAGCAGACGCGAACTAGCGGGAGGGACCGGGGATGAGCAGTTCTTC
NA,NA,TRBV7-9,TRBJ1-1,CASSLTLGGAGAFF,TGTGCCAGCAGCTTAACTCTAGGGGGGGCAGGAGCTTTCTTT
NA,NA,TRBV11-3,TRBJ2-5,CASSPGDGAAETQYF,TGTGCCAGCAGCCCAGGGGACGGCGCGGCGGAGACCCAGTACTTC
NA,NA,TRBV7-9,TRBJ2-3,CASSSLTDTQYF,TGTGCCAGCAGCTCCCTCACAGATACGCAGTATTTT
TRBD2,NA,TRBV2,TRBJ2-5,CASTLAGAPQETQYF,TGTGCCAGCACCTTAGCGGGGGCTCCCCAAGAGACCCAGTACTTC
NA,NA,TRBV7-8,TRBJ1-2,CASSSDPPRVPGYTF,TGTGCCAGCAGCTCAGATCCCCCCAGGGTTCCTGGCTACACCTTC
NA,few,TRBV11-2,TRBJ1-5,CASSLDLRQPQHF,TGTGCCAGCAGCTTAGATCTCCGTCAGCCCCAGCATTTT
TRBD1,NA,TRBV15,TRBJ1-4,CATSRDRGEKLFF,TGTGCCACCAGCAGAGACAGGGGGGAAAAACTGTTTTTT
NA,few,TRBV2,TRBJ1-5,CASKDGAAKPQHF,TGTGCCAGCAAAGATGGGGCGGCCAAACCCCAGCATTTT
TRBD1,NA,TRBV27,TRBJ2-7,CASSLTGTGVSYEQYF,TGTGCCAGCAGCCTTACTGGGACAGGGGTCTCCTACGAGCAGTACTTC
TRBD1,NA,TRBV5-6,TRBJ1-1,CASSLTGALNTEAFF,TGTGCCAGCAGCTTGACAGGGGCGCTCAACACTGAAGCTTTCTTT
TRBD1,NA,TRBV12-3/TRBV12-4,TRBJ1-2,CASSFQGAYGYTF,TGTGCCAGCAGTTTTCAGGGGGCCTATGGCTACACCTTC
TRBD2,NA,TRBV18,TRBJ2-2,CASSPSGGANTGELFF,TGTGCCAGCTCACCCAGCGGGGGGGCAAACACCGGGGAGCTGTTTTTT
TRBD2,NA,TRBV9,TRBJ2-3,CASSATAGTATSGRQTDTQYF,TGTGCCAGCAGCGCCACGGCCGGGACTGCTACTAGCGGGAGGCAGACGGATACGCAGTATTTT
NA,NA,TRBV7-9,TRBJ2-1,CASSPTGGASYNEQFF,TGTGCCAGCAGCCCCACGGGGGGCGCAAGCTACAATGAGCAGTTCTTC
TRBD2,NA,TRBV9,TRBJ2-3,CASSPRLAERDTQYF,TGTGCCAGCAGCCCCCGACTAGCGGAGAGGGATACGCAGTATTTT
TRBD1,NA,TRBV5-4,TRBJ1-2,CASSLSLGTDGYTF,TGTGCCAGCAGCTTGTCACTTGGGACAGACGGCTACACCTTC
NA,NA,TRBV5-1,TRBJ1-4,CASSIDRSTNEKLFF,TGCGCCAGCAGCATCGACAGATCAACTAATGAAAAACTGTTTTTT
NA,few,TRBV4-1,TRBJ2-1,CASSQEGNSVGYNEQFF,TGCGCCAGCAGCCAAGAGGGAAATAGCGTTGGTTACAATGAGCAGTTCTTC
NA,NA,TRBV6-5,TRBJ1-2,CASSSGSYGYTF,TGTGCCAGCAGTTCCGGGAGCTATGGCTACACCTTC
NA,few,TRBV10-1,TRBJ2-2,CASSEPTSGELFF,TGCGCCAGCAGTGAACCTACGTCCGGGGAGCTGTTTTTT
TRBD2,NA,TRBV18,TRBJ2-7,CASSPGLVDEQYF,TGTGCCAGCTCACCAGGACTAGTTGACGAGCAGTACTTC
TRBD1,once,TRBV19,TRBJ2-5,CASSSRIVTGEETQYF,TGTGCCAGTAGTTCTCGTATTGTGACAGGGGAAGAGACCCAGTACTTC
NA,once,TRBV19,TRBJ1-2,CASSIFLGPGGYTF,TGTGCCAGTAGTATCTTCCTCGGGCCAGGGGGCTACACCTTC
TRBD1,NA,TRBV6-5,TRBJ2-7,CATVPGTGAYEQYF,TGTGCCACAGTCCCCGGGACAGGGGCCTACGAGCAGTACTTC
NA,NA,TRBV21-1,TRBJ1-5,CASSSAGLQVLWPQHF,TGTGCCAGCAGCTCCGCGGGACTTCAGGTTTTATGGCCCCAGCATTTT
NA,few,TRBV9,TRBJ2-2,CASSVVGERAGELFF,TGTGCCAGCAGCGTGGTAGGAGAGAGGGCCGGGGAGCTGTTTTTT
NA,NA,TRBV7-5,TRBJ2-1,CARSSELAGGYDSYNEQFF,TGTGCCAGAAGCTCCGAACTAGCGGGGGGGTATGACTCCTACAATGAGCAGTTCTTC
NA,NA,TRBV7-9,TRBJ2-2,CASSSPFRAGELFF,TGTGCCAGCAGCTCCCCTTTTCGTGCCGGGGAGCTGTTTTTT
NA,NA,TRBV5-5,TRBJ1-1,CASSTGSMNTEAFF,TGTGCCAGCAGCACGGGAAGCATGAACACTGAAGCTTTCTTT
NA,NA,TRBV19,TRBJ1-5,CASRVAGSLSNQPQHF,TGTGCCAGTAGGGTTGCCGGGTCCCTGAGCAATCAGCCCCAGCATTTT
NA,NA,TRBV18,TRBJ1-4,CASSPPGNMGAEKLFF,TGTGCCAGCTCACCACCGGGAAACATGGGGGCCGAAAAACTGTTTTTT
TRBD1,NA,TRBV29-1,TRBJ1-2,CSVMTGDYGYTF,TGCAGCGTTATGACAGGGGACTATGGCTACACCTTC
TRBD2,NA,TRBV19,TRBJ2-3,CASTPREASGGPDTQYF,TGTGCCAGTACCCCCCGGGAGGCTAGCGGGGGGCCAGATACGCAGTATTTT
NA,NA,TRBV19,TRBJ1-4,CASSKLPTNEKLFF,TGTGCCAGTAGTAAACTTCCAACTAATGAAAAACTGTTTTTT